The next 6 T cell receptor beta chains were all read from a single sample in a study of control samples from healthy donors and cancer patients (dated by TCRdb to about 2020). To prepare the library, the immunoSEQ multiplex PCR assay was applied. As stored in TCRdb, this immuneACCESS dataset retains in-frame rearrangements with V and J assigned. A fraction of the clones does not appear; measured against another copy, unresolved V genes explain less than half of the discrepancy, and the remainder lacks a known reason. This sample is represented by about 100,000 clones; approximately 86% of them were singletons. The ten largest make up approximately 20% of the sample. The sequenced material came from blood. These receptors were collected from a man in his thirties or forties in good health.

The sample holds one count of this clone. This sequence joins TRBV4-1 and TRBJ2-1; either TRBD1 or TRBD2 may fit D (6 bases each). CDR3 length: 18 residues. V shed 0 bases and J shed 1 base, with 16 bases lying between them. Germline values: CDR1 MGHRA, CDR2 YSYEKL. Written as DNA, the CDR3 is TGCGCCAGCAGCCAAGATCTGACGGGGGCAGCATCCTACAATGAGCAGTTCTTC. The encoded protein is CASSQDLTGAASYNEQFF.

In this sample, this clone turned up a few times. Other DNA variants within this sample encode the same CDR3. The CDR3 spells CASSYSAGSNQPQHF. As DNA, the CDR3 is TGTGCCAGCAGTTACTCGGCGGGTAGCAATCAGCCCCAGCATTTT. This sequence joins TRBV6-5 and TRBJ1-5, with D unclear. The CDR3 spans 15 residues. The V gene's germline CDR1 is MNHEY and CDR2 SVGAGI. V lost 0 bases to trimming and J lost 0 bases, with 6 bases between them.

This chain joins TRBV10-3 and TRBJ2-3; 8 positions agree with TRBD2. V gave up 6 bases and J gave up 2 bases; unmatched junction bases: 4. The CDR3 loop spans 14 amino acids. Germline CDR1 is ENHRY and CDR2 is SYGVKD. CDR3 region: CAISTSGPTDTQYF. The CDR3 DNA sequence: TGTGCCATCAGCACTAGCGGACCCACAGATACGCAGTATTTT.

The CDR3 nucleotides read TGTGCCAGTACACCCCCTGGGGCCAACGTCCTGACTTTC. Its translation is CASTPPGANVLTF. The chain links TRBV19 to TRBJ2-6; D gene uncertain. This CDR3 comprises 13 residues. Germline lookup yields CDR1 LNHDA and CDR2 SQIVND (reference sequence). With 7 bases removed from V and 2 bases from J, the gap between germline ends came to 6 bases.

This clone was seen more than once but under ten times. V and J are TRBV5-1 and TRBJ2-7; no firm D call. Between the trimmed V and J ends, which lost 0 bases and 3 bases, there was a span of 13 bases. The CDR3 totals 15 residues. Germline CDR1 SGHRS, CDR2 YFSETQ. In DNA, the CDR3 is TGCGCCAGCAGCTTGGACAGTAATCATCGCTACGAGCAGTACTTC. It yields the protein CASSLDSNHRYEQYF.

CDR3 in amino acids: CALRVGMNTEAFF. The CDR3 region has the DNA TGTGCCCTAAGAGTGGGGATGAACACTGAAGCTTTCTTT. This chain joins TRBV30 and TRBJ1-1; D unclear. The CDR3 sequence is 13 residues long. Germline CDR1 reads GTSNPN; CDR2 reads SVGIG (reference sequence). V was clipped by 8 bases and J by 0 bases, with 13 bases between them. Supplemented by reference TRBV30 and TRBJ1-1, the full variable domain reads SQTIHQWPATLVQPVGSPLSLECTVEGTSNPNLYWYRQAAGRGLQLLFYSVGIGQISSEVPQNLSASRPQDRQFILSSKKLLLSDSGFYLCALRVGMNTEAFFGQGTRLTVV.